This passage covers 23 T cell receptor beta chains from one sample sequenced in a study of PD-L1 blockade in urothelial cancer. Clones were read by immunoSEQ multiplex PCR, and TCRdb kept only the in-frame ones, dropping some. Among about 39,000 clones listed, 84% were seen once. Time point noted: peripheral blood 6 weeks after treatment start. This sample comprised PBMCs, obtained around atezolizumab (anti-PD-L1) treatment. These receptor sequences come from a man aged 40-49 years with urothelial cancer.

In regard to this clone: One end of the junction varies from germline; a read error may be responsible. The chain employs TRBV28 and TRBJ2-7, with TRBD1 identical over 9 bases. Germline CDR1 MDHEN, CDR2 SYDVKM. The CDR3 covers 11 residues. CDR3 sequence: CASSLRDRVNF. Here the CDR3 DNA reads TGTGCCAGCAGCCTCCGGGACAGGGTGAACTTC.

V and J are TRBV29-1 and TRBJ2-1; tentative D call: TRBD1 (5 bases). This CDR3 spans 13 amino acids. CDR1 is SQVTM and CDR2 is ANQGSEA in the germline V gene. V was clipped by 5 bases and J by 8 bases, with 16 bases between them. Here the CDR3 reads CSVTASQGYEQFF. The CDR3 bases are TGCAGCGTTACGGCTAGTCAGGGTTATGAGCAGTTCTTC.

The rearrangement joins TRBV6-4 to TRBJ2-7, with D perhaps matching TRBD2 (6 bases). The germline gives CDR1 MRHNA, CDR2 SNTAGT. The germline V and J ends were trimmed by 9 bases and 2 bases, with 20 bases remaining between them. This CDR3 has 15 residues. The DNA for the CDR3 is TGTGCCAGGCCTTCTCTAGCGCCTACTCCCTACGAGCAGTACTTC. It is translated as CARPSLAPTPYEQYF.

The genes are TRBV21-1 and TRBJ2-2; the table gives TRBD1 as D, unverified against the DNA. TRBV21-1 is noted as a pseudogene. The CDR3 has 16 residues. In DNA, the CDR3 is TGTGCCAGCAGCAAACTAAAGGGACAGGGAACCGGGGAGCTGTTTTTT. This gives the protein CASSKLKGQGTGELFF.

This chain connects TRBV27 to TRBJ2-1; 10 bases map to TRBD2. The V gene end was trimmed by 5 bases and the J gene end by 0 bases; junction bases not matched to a gene: 16. The CDR3 length is 20 residues. Per the germline V gene, CDR1 is MNHEY and CDR2 is SMNVEV (reference sequence). CDR3 sequence (DNA): TGTGCCAGCAGTCGCCGGGGACCTAGCGGGAGAATGAGCTCCTACAATGAGCAGTTCTTC. Translation: CASSRRGPSGRMSSYNEQFF.

The genes are TRBV5-6 and TRBJ2-1; TRBD2 agrees at 9 bases. V lost 0 bases, J lost 8 bases, and 3 bases stayed unmatched. The CDR3 spans 14 residues. Looked up from germline, CDR1 is SGHDT and CDR2 is YYEEEE. The CDR3 nucleotides read TGTGCCAGCAGCTTGGAGATAGCGGGAGATGAGCAGTTCTTC. Amino acid sequence: CASSLEIAGDEQFF.

As for this clone: A junction end diverges from the germline sequence, so it may reflect a read error. This chain joins TRBV7-7 and TRBJ2-7; weak D call: TRBD1 (6 bases). This CDR3 region has 13 residues. Germline assignment: CDR1 SSHAT and CDR2 FNYEAQ (reference sequence). The CDR3 nucleotides are TGTGCTAGCAGCGAAGGACAGACCTACGAGCAGTACTTC. Its protein is CASSEGQTYEQYF.

The table lists this clone with a few counts. V is TRBV19 and J is TRBJ2-2; TRBD2 matches 8 bases. This CDR3 region has 15 residues. Trimming cost V 7 bases and J 2 bases; bases outside gene matches: 6. Germline CDR1 is LNHDA and CDR2 is SQIVND (reference sequence). The CDR3 here is CASTPGGLNTGELFF. DNA of the CDR3: TGTGCCAGTACCCCGGGAGGGCTTAACACCGGGGAGCTGTTTTTT.

This rearrangement joins TRBV6-1 to TRBJ1-3, with D possibly TRBD1 on 5 matching bases. This CDR3 comprises 14 residues. CDR1 is MNHNS and CDR2 is SASEGT in the germline V gene. V was clipped by 8 bases and J by 2 bases, with 13 bases between them. The chain's CDR3 is CASFFGTTGNTIYF. CDR3 coding DNA: TGTGCCAGCTTTTTCGGGACTACTGGAAACACCATATATTTT.

For this clone: Other nucleotide sequences from this sample produce the same CDR3. The chain carries TRBV11-2 and TRBJ2-7; 8 bases line up with TRBD2. Germline CDR1 reads SGHAT; CDR2 reads FQNNGV. Losses at the gene ends were 4 bases for V and 0 bases for J; bases not matched to a gene: 5. The CDR3 spans 15 residues. The CDR3 coding sequence is TGTGCCAGCAGCTCTTTAGCGGGGAGCTCCTACGAGCAGTACTTC. Protein: CASSSLAGSSYEQYF.

V usage is TRBV6-4 and J usage is TRBJ2-1; TRBD1 matches at 7 bases. CDR3 length: 14 residues. With V trimmed by 6 bases and J by 0 bases, 2 bases remained unmatched. In germline, CDR1 is MRHNA, CDR2 SNTAGT. CDR3 nucleotides: TGTGCCAGCAGACGGGACAGCTCCTACAATGAGCAGTTCTTC. Its translation is CASRRDSSYNEQFF.

The gene calls are TRBV5-4 and TRBJ2-1, with D possibly matching TRBD1 (5 bases). The CDR3 is 15 residues long. V lost 5 bases to trimming and J lost 4 bases, with 16 bases between them. The germline V gene has CDR1 SGHNT and CDR2 YYREEE (reference sequence). The CDR3 DNA is TGTGCCAGCAGACCGTGGGGCGACTGGTACAATGAGCAGTTCTTC. It translates to CASRPWGDWYNEQFF.

This clone showed up just a few times. The chain links TRBV10-1 to TRBJ2-5, with D possibly matching TRBD2 (5 bases). The CDR3 covers 16 residues. The V end was cut by 0 bases, the J end by 5 bases, with 16 bases between. The germline CDR1 and CDR2 sequences are WNHNN and SYGVQD (reference sequence). In DNA form, the CDR3 reads TGCGCCAGCAGTGAGTCTGGCGGGTCTAGACGGGAGACCCAGTACTTC. This codes for CASSESGGSRRETQYF.

The chain recombines TRBV27 with TRBJ1-5, with 7 bases matching TRBD1. The CDR3 is made up of 15 amino acids. Losses at the gene ends were 6 bases for V and 3 bases for J; bases not matched to a gene: 8. Germline V gene lookup returns CDR1 MNHEY and CDR2 SMNVEV (reference sequence). DNA of the CDR3: TGTGCCAGCAGCATGACAGGGATGAACAATCAGCCCCAGCATTTT. Protein product: CASSMTGMNNQPQHF.

This clone was observed a handful of times. CDR3 sequence (DNA): TGTGCCAGCAGCACGTTGACAGGGAGGACTGGAAACACCATATATTTT. This codes for CASSTLTGRTGNTIYF. This chain joins TRBV11-2 and TRBJ1-3; 7 bases are shared with TRBD1. The length of the CDR3 is 16 residues. Trimming took 5 bases from V and 2 from J; bases not matched to a gene: 9. Germline CDR1 SGHAT, CDR2 FQNNGV.

This clone was counted once. The chain has TRBV6-5 and TRBJ2-7; the match to TRBD2 covers 8 bases. This CDR3 contains 15 residues. Trimming took 5 bases from V and 4 from J; bases not matched to a gene: 10. The V gene's germline CDR1 is MNHEY and CDR2 SVGAGI. The CDR3 sequence: CASSPSGRRGYEQYF. CDR3 DNA sequence: TGTGCCAGCAGTCCGAGCGGGAGACGCGGGTACGAGCAGTACTTC.

This chain joins TRBV4-1 and TRBJ2-5; 10 positions agree with TRBD2. CDR1 MGHRA and CDR2 YSYEKL come from the germline V gene. The J segment lost 5 bases and the V segment lost 1 base, leaving 13 bases of the junction unmatched. This CDR3 is 18 amino acids long. CDR3 loop: CASSQGVKREGLRETQYF. The CDR3 region has the DNA TGCGCCAGCAGCCAAGGAGTGAAGCGGGAGGGCCTCAGGGAGACCCAGTACTTC.

The V call is TRBV9, the J call TRBJ2-7; 7 bases line up with TRBD2. The CDR3 consists of 14 residues. Germline lookup yields CDR1 SGDLS and CDR2 YYNGEE. Trimming took 0 bases from V and 6 from J; bases not matched to a gene: 6. Here the CDR3 reads CASSVGGGEGEQYF. For the CDR3, the DNA is TGTGCCAGCAGCGTAGGGGGGGGAGAAGGCGAGCAGTACTTC.

The chain carries TRBV10-3 and TRBJ2-2, with TRBD2 matching 9 bases. The CDR3 covers 17 residues. V gave up 0 bases and J gave up 4 bases; unmatched junction bases: 6. Germline CDR1 ENHRY, CDR2 SYGVKD. This chain's CDR3 is CAISESGGRGSTGELFF. The CDR3 DNA reads as TGTGCCATCAGTGAGTCCGGCGGGAGGGGTTCCACCGGGGAGCTGTTTTTT.

This chain links TRBV2 with TRBJ1-3; the match to TRBD1 covers 8 bases. CDR1 SNHLY and CDR2 FYNNEI come from the germline V gene. There are 19 residues in the CDR3. Germline trimming cut 6 bases from V and 1 base from J; bases unmatched to any gene: 17. The CDR3 sequence: CASRGTRGRLNSSGNTIYF. Here the CDR3 DNA reads TGTGCCAGCAGGGGAACCAGGGGGCGCCTTAATTCGTCTGGAAACACCATATATTTT.

The chain recombines TRBV12-5 with TRBJ1-5, with a tentative D call TRBD1 (6 bases). Germline lookup yields CDR1 LGHNT and CDR2 FRNRAP. CDR3 length: 13 amino acids. V was pared by 1 base and J by 6 bases, with 7 bases between. CDR3 bases: TGTGCTAGTGGTTTGGAACAGGGTCAGCCCCAGCATTTT. Protein sequence: CASGLEQGQPQHF.

V and J are TRBV11-2 and TRBJ2-2; tentative D call: TRBD2 (5 bases). Germline V gene sequence: CDR1 SGHAT, CDR2 FQNNGV. Trimming shortened V by 8 bases and J by 3 bases, and 10 bases separated the two germline ends. There are 13 residues in the CDR3. The DNA of the CDR3 is TGTGCCAGCTCAAGAGCGGACACCGGGGAGCTGTTTTTT. Translating gives CASSRADTGELFF.

The chain carries TRBV9 and TRBJ2-1; 11 bases line up with TRBD2. Germline assignment: CDR1 SGDLS and CDR2 YYNGEE. The CDR3 spans 19 residues. Trimming at V came to 0 bases and at J to 10 bases, leaving 18 bases not matched to a gene. CDR3 residues: CASSVGGGNSGRVGSEQFF. CDR3 coding DNA: TGTGCCAGCAGCGTAGGAGGGGGCAATAGCGGGAGGGTGGGGTCGGAGCAGTTCTTC.